This T cell receptor beta chain came from a study of regulatory T cells in long-lasting Graves disease. Time point given: persistent/refractory GD, antithyroid drugs over 5 years with positive TRAb. After RNA was extracted from PBMCs, the TCR library was made from it. The authors diagnosed Graves' disease using American Thyroid Association guidelines. Germline CDR1 is DFQATT and CDR2 is SNEGSKA (reference sequence). There are 12 residues in the CDR3. V was shortened by 6 bases and J by 7 bases, with 15 bases between the two germline ends. Arm-PCR of CDR3 regions and iRepertoire HTBI primers were used to build TCR beta libraries. TCRdb ran MiXCR on the multiplex PCR reads and lists one entry per CDR3 protein. Among 420,000 or so distinct CDR3 sequences listed, 20% to 25% were seen once.

The TCR originated in a female donor with Graves disease. The sequencing here drew on peripheral blood mononuclear cells (PBMCs), taken when the disease was refractory, from a patient treated with antithyroid drugs. The chain has TRBV20-1 and TRBJ1-1; D perhaps matches TRBD1 (6 bases). Here the CDR3 DNA reads TGCAGTGCAAGGGGGGAGACCTTTGAAGCTTTCTTT. Translating it yields CSARGETFEAFF.